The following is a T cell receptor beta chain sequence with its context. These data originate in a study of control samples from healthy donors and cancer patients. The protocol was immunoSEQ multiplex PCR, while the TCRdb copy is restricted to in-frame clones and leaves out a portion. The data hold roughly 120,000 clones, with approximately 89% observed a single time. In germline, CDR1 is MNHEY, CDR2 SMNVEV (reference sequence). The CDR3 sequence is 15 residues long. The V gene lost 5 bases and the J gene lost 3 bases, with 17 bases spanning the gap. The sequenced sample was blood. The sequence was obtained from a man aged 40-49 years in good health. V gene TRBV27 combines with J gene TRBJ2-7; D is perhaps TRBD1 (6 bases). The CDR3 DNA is TGTGCCAGCAGTCTAGCCTCAGGGGTGGACTACGAGCAGTACTTC. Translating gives CASSLASGVDYEQYF.